A few counts support the clone carrying this T cell receptor beta chain. The sample is drawn from a study of T cells in Graves' hyperthyroidism and ophthalmopathy. In the ophthalmopathy cohort, Clinical Activity Score was at least 3, NOSPECS grade at least 4, and duration under 3 months. Exclusion of a patient resulted from uncontrolled infection, other autoimmune disease, pregnancy or lactation. PBMCs were obtained from over 8.5 ml fresh peripheral blood. Researchers took RNA transcripts and amplified the TCR beta CDR3 regions from them. TCR CDR3 underwent first-round RT-PCR with the HTBI primer set. One entry per CDR3 protein, called by TCRdb with MiXCR from the multiplex PCR reads. Counted here are over 350,000 distinct CDR3 sequences, roughly 14% occurring once; the ten biggest clones make up under 15%. The V gene's germline CDR1 is MNHNY and CDR2 SVGAGI (reference sequence). This CDR3 spans 14 amino acids. Trimming pared 2 bases from V and 3 bases from J, leaving 10 bases between.

The sequence was obtained from a young man with Graves' ophthalmopathy. This chain joins TRBV6-6 and TRBJ1-2; D may be TRBD1 (6 bases). Sample: blood. CDR3 sequence (DNA): TGTGCCAGCAGTTACAGAGGACAGCACTATGGCTACACCTTC. This codes for CASSYRGQHYGYTF.